This T cell receptor (beta chain) was sequenced during a study of OX40 agonist ivuxolimab in advanced cancers. Whole-study findings and limits: Mean expanded clone counts were higher in CD8+ than CD4+ T cells.

This CDR3 spans 14 amino acids. The germline CDR1 and CDR2 sequences are MNHEY and SMNVEV (reference sequence). Germline trimming cut 5 bases from V and 7 bases from J; bases unmatched to any gene: 7. In regard to this clone: No antigen is known for it.

The assay was immunoSEQ multiplex PCR, and TCRdb's table has in-frame clones only and misses some. Here the sample spans about 60,000 clones, roughly 91% being singletons. The chain links TRBV27 to TRBJ1-5, with 8 nucleotides matching TRBD1. The sequence was collected from an adult with an advanced solid tumor such as melanoma, head and neck, liver or kidney cancer. This sample comprised CD4+ or CD8+ T cells sorted from blood, obtained in a trial of the OX40 agonist ivuxolimab. This CDR3 is CASSTRQGWQPQHF. The CDR3 nucleotides are TGTGCCAGCAGTACCCGACAGGGGTGGCAGCCCCAGCATTTT.